The 15 T cell receptor beta chains reported below all come from one sample, sequenced in a study of cytomegalovirus exposure and HLA in healthy donors. The table came from immunoSEQ multiplex PCR; TCRdb's copy has only in-frame clones and leaves some out. The sample lists under 400,000 clones; over 75% were seen once. The specimen was PBMCs. These receptors were obtained from a man aged 30-40 years in good health and CMV-seronegative.

The chain uses TRBV10-3 and TRBJ1-2, with D perhaps TRBD1 (6 bases). Trimming pared 2 bases from V and 4 bases from J, leaving 8 bases between. Germline CDR1 is ENHRY and CDR2 is SYGVKD. CDR3 length equals 13 residues. CDR3 in DNA: TGTGCCATCAGTGAGACAGGGTCCTATGGCTACACCTTC. This translates into CAISETGSYGYTF.

This chain connects TRBV19 to TRBJ1-1; D ambiguous. The CDR3 extends over 14 amino acids. With 9 bases removed from V and 1 base from J, the gap between germline ends came to 15 bases. The germline gives CDR1 LNHDA, CDR2 SQIVND (reference sequence). The CDR3 nucleotides are TGTGCCAGCGACCGAGGGCCGGGGAACACTGAAGCTTTCTTT. It yields the protein CASDRGPGNTEAFF.

This rearrangement joins TRBV4-1 to TRBJ2-6; D remains ambiguous. CDR1 and CDR2 (germline): MGHRA, YSYEKL. V lost 4 bases and J 4 bases, leaving 14 bases between the germline ends. The CDR3 is made up of 16 amino acids. CDR3 amino acids: CASSPPIGSGANVLTF. CDR3 DNA: TGCGCCAGCAGCCCACCTATTGGTTCAGGGGCCAACGTCCTGACTTTC.

V usage is TRBV29-1 and J usage is TRBJ2-6; D may be TRBD2 (6 bases). The CDR3 is 16 amino acids. Trimming removed 7 bases at V and 0 bases at J, with 16 bases between. Germline V CDR1 and CDR2: SQVTM, ANQGSEA. The CDR3 loop is CSAQGLKSSGANVLTF. As DNA, the CDR3 is TGCAGCGCCCAGGGACTTAAGAGCTCTGGGGCCAACGTCCTGACTTTC.

The chain uses TRBV6-6 and TRBJ1-5, with D possibly matching TRBD1 (6 bases). The CDR3 runs to 13 residues. V gave up 6 bases and J gave up 4 bases, with 10 bases separating them. From germline, CDR1 is MNHNY and CDR2 SVGAGI (reference sequence). The DNA of the CDR3 is TGTGCCAGCAGGGACAGTCGGAATCAGCCCCAGCATTTT. Translating it yields CASRDSRNQPQHF.

V usage is TRBV7-2 and J usage is TRBJ2-1, with TRBD2 matching over 8 bases. This CDR3 spans 15 amino acids. V trimming: 0 bases; J trimming: 5 bases; junction bases outside the gene matches: 3. Germline loops: CDR1 SGHTA, CDR2 FQGNSA. The CDR3: CASSLAGLDNNEQFF. CDR3 bases: TGTGCCAGCAGCTTAGCGGGACTAGATAACAATGAGCAGTTCTTC.

Comment on this clone: Additional DNA sequences in this sample encode the identical CDR3. The chain is built from TRBV5-1 and TRBJ2-7; TRBD1 might be the D (7 bases). V lost 0 bases and J 2 bases, leaving 9 bases between the germline ends. The CDR3 consists of 14 residues. CDR1 and CDR2 from the germline V gene are SGHRS and YFSETQ. CDR3 DNA sequence: TGCGCCAGCAGCTTGGCAGGGGGGACCTACGAGCAGTACTTC. Protein sequence: CASSLAGGTYEQYF.

This chain uses TRBV6-5 with TRBJ2-3; D might be TRBD1 (6 bases). With 7 bases removed from V and 5 bases from J, the gap between germline ends came to 19 bases. The germline CDR1 and CDR2 sequences are MNHEY and SVGAGI. This CDR3 is built from 15 residues. The CDR3 is CASTLGGGAVDTQYF. The CDR3, as DNA: TGTGCCAGCACCTTGGGTGGGGGCGCGGTAGATACGCAGTATTTT.

The chain links TRBV11-2 to TRBJ1-1; TRBD1 is a possible D gene (5 bases). Trimming removed 4 bases from V and 3 bases from J, with 12 bases in between. The CDR3 is made up of 14 amino acids. The germline V gene has CDR1 SGHAT and CDR2 FQNNGV. The CDR3 bases are TGTGCCAGCAGCTGGGGGGTCGGGGACACTGAAGCTTTCTTT. It encodes CASSWGVGDTEAFF. Based on the CDR3 plus reference TRBV11-2 and TRBJ1-1, the full variable domain is EAGVAQSPRYKIIEKRQSVAFWCNPISGHATLYWYQQILGQGPKLLIQFQNNGVVDDSQLPKDRFSAERLKGVDSTLKIQPAKLEDSAVYLCASSWGVGDTEAFFGQGTRLTVV.

This rearrangement joins TRBV2 to TRBJ2-2; TRBD2 might be the D (5 bases). V was cut by 2 bases and J by 4 bases, with 11 bases left in between. The CDR3 loop spans 15 amino acids. Germline-derived CDR1 and CDR2 are SNHLY and FYNNEI. The CDR3 protein is CASSERVRGTGELFF. In DNA, the CDR3 is TGTGCCAGCAGTGAAAGAGTCCGGGGCACCGGGGAGCTGTTTTTT.

The V gene is TRBV18, the J gene TRBJ2-7; 7 bases align to TRBD1. V gave up 1 base and J gave up 5 bases; unmatched junction bases: 14. Germline V CDR1 and CDR2: KGHSH, LQKENI. The CDR3 extends over 17 amino acids. The CDR3 protein is CASSPQDRRTGKNEQYF. CDR3 coding DNA: TGTGCCAGCTCACCACAGGACAGGAGGACGGGAAAGAACGAGCAGTACTTC.

The V and J genes are TRBV5-4 and TRBJ2-7; unclear D gene. Germline V CDR1 and CDR2: SGHNT, YYREEE (reference sequence). The CDR3 is made up of 12 amino acids. Trimming took off 1 base at V and 6 bases at J, with 8 bases between the two ends. CDR3 coding DNA: TGTGCCAGCAGCTTGAACAGCCTCGAGCAGTACTTC. Protein: CASSLNSLEQYF. The whole variable domain, remainder taken from reference TRBV5-4 and TRBJ2-7, is ETGVTQSPTHLIKTRGQQVTLRCSSQSGHNTVSWYQQALGQGPQFIFQYYREEENGRGNFPPRFSGLQFPNYSSELNVNALELDDSALYLCASSLNSLEQYFGPGTRLTVT.

The CDR3: CASSRQGRGETQYF. The CDR3 coding sequence is TGTGCCAGCAGTAGACAGGGGCGGGGAGAGACCCAGTACTTC. The genes are TRBV27 and TRBJ2-5; 8 bases agree with TRBD1. After removal of 5 bases from V and 4 bases from J, the junction contained 6 bases not matched to a gene. Germline CDR1 and CDR2: MNHEY and SMNVEV (reference sequence). The CDR3 spans 14 residues.

With respect to this clone: A read error may produce the germline difference seen at one junction end. The rearrangement links TRBV30 to TRBJ1-1, with D perhaps matching TRBD1 (6 bases). The CDR3 length is 10 residues. CDR1 is GTSNPN and CDR2 is SVGIG in the germline V gene (reference sequence). The CDR3 DNA is TGTGCCTGGGGGCGACAGGCCAAGAACTTT. Its translation: CAWGRQAKNF.

The rearrangement joins TRBV27 to TRBJ2-5; TRBD2 aligns across 9 bases. From germline, CDR1 is MNHEY and CDR2 SMNVEV (reference sequence). The ends lost 5 bases at V and 5 bases at J; junction bases unmatched: 15. This CDR3 contains 17 residues. The CDR3 nucleotides read TGTGCCAGCAGTCCCGCTTGGGCGCGGGGGGGCATTGAGACCCAGTACTTC. Amino acid sequence: CASSPAWARGGIETQYF.